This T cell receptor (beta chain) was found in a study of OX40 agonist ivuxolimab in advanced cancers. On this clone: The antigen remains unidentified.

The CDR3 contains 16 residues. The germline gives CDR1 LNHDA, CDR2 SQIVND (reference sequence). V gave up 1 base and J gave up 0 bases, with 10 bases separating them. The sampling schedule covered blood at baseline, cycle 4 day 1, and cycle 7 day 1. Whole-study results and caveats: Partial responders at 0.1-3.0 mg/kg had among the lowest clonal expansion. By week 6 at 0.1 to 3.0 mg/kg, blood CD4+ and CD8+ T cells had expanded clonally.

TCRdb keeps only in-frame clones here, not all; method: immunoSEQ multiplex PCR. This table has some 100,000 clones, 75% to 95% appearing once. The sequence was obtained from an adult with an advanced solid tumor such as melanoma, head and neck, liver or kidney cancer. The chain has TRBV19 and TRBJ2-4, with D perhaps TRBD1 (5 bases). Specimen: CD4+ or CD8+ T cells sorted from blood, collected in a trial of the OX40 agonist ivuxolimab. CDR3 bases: TGTGCCAGTAGTATAGTGGGGCAGCTAGCCAAAAACATTCAGTACTTC. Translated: CASSIVGQLAKNIQYF.